Below, 2 T cell receptor beta chains from the same sample are listed, as sequenced in a study of blood T cell repertoires in COVID-19. The data were produced by immunoSEQ multiplex PCR, yet TCRdb's version contains in-frame clones alone and is incomplete. The table includes hundreds of thousands of clones, roughly 80% detected once. The material sequenced was peripheral blood. The receptors stem from an elderly woman with acute or convalescent COVID-19.

The chain is built from TRBV2 and TRBJ1-6, with 7 bases lining up with TRBD1. V dropped 6 bases and J dropped 6; count of bases not matched to a gene: 5. This CDR3 region has 14 residues. The germline V gene has CDR1 SNHLY and CDR2 FYNNEI. CDR3 residues: CASRLGTVNSPLHF. CDR3 bases: TGTGCCAGCAGACTCGGGACAGTTAATTCACCCCTCCACTTT.

The rearrangement joins TRBV5-4 to TRBJ2-7; the match to TRBD1 covers 10 bases. The germline CDR1 and CDR2 sequences are SGHNT and YYREEE (reference sequence). V was clipped by 4 bases and J by 1 base; unmatched bases: 5. The CDR3 has 15 amino acids. CDR3: CASSLGQGLSYEQYF. In DNA form, the CDR3 reads TGTGCCAGCAGCCTGGGACAGGGGTTATCCTACGAGCAGTACTTC.